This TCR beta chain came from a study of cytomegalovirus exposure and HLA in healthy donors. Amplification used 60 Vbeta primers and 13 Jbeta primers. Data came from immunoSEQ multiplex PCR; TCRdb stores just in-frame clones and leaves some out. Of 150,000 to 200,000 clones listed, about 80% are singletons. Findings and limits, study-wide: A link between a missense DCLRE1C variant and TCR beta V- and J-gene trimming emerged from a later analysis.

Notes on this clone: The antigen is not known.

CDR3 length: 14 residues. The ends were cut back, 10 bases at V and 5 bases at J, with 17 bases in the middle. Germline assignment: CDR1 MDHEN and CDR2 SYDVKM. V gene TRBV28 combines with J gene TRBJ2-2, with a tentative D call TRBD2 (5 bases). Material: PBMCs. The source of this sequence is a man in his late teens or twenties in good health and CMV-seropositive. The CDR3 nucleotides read TGTGCCACCGCACGAGGGAGAGGGACCGGGGAGCTGTTTTTT. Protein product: CATARGRGTGELFF.